The 31 T cell receptor beta chains reported below all come from one sample, sequenced in a study of vaccination and CD4 T cells after COVID-19 (dated by TCRdb to 2021 to 2024). The antigens for these receptors are not known. Library creation used PCR. Sequenced on an Illumina iSeq 100. TCR sequencing of DNA from cultured CD4+ T cells used the Oncomine TCR Beta short-read assay at the Johns Hopkins FTIC core. Starting from the raw public reads, TCRdb applied fastp trimming at Q25, assembled clones with MiXCR and retained in-frame beta chains. When rows share a CDR3 protein, they turn into one entry using the most common DNA and genes. The sample data list approximately 19,000 distinct CDR3 sequences, and about half of these were observed just once. The ten most abundant clones make up roughly a tenth of the sample. Sample treatment or condition, as interpreted from the label and publication: approximately 9-day PBMC culture with coronavirus spike peptide pools or control peptides (ViraFEST assay).

The specimen was CD4+ T cells from blood, cultured in vitro, collected before SARS-CoV-2 vaccination. Every receptor here comes from a human donor who had recovered from COVID-19.

Of note for this clonotype: Its ends do not fully match the called genes, so a read error is possible. This chain uses TRBV20-1 with TRBJ1-5; D call uncertain. CDR3 size: 14 residues. Germline lookup yields CDR1 DFQATT and CDR2 SNEGSKA (reference sequence). CDR3 region: CSANYTYSYQPQHF. CDR3 bases: TGCAGTGCTAACTATACGTATAGCTATCAGCCCCAGCATTTT.

DNA of the CDR3: TGCAGTGCTAGTACATTACAGGAATTAAACACTGAAGCTTTCTTT. It specifies CSASTLQELNTEAFF. The rearrangement uses TRBV20-1 and TRBJ1-1; tentatively, D is TRBD1 (5 bases). Germline V gene data show CDR1 as DFQATT and CDR2 as SNEGSKA (reference sequence). The germline V and J ends were trimmed by 3 bases and 2 bases, with 16 bases remaining between them. CDR3 length equals 15 residues.

The CDR3 loop reads CASSARGFGGYTF. The CDR3 DNA sequence: TGTGCCAGCAGTGCCCGGGGCTTCGGTGGCTACACCTTC. V and J are TRBV12-3 or TRBV12-4 and TRBJ1-2; possibly TRBD1 for D (5 bases). Trimming left V 5 bases short and J 7 bases short, with 14 bases between. The CDR3 runs to 13 residues.

This clonotype came up once. The CDR3 region is CASSLAGKNEQFF. The CDR3 DNA is TGTGCCAGCAGTTTAGCAGGGAAGAATGAGCAGTTCTTC. The chain joins TRBV28 to TRBJ2-1; D perhaps matches TRBD1 (5 bases). Trimming left V 2 bases short and J 7 bases short, with 9 bases between. The germline V gene encodes CDR1 MDHEN and CDR2 SYDVKM. The CDR3 has 13 amino acids.

The chain combines TRBV6-1 with TRBJ2-3; 8 nucleotides align to TRBD2. The CDR3 is 13 residues long. CDR1 is MNHNS, CDR2 SASEGT, per germline. Trimming at V came to 0 bases and at J to 12 bases, leaving 5 bases not matched to a gene. The CDR3: CASSEADRGGQYF. CDR3 bases: TGTGCCAGCAGTGAAGCGGACCGGGGGGGTCAGTATTTT.

V is TRBV7-8 and J is TRBJ2-2; TRBD2 matches at 9 bases. J lost 5 bases, V lost 5 bases, and 18 bases had no gene match. Germline loops: CDR1 SGHVS, CDR2 FQNEAQ. This CDR3 has 19 residues. CDR3 sequence reads: CASSTPSWAGGPGTGELFF. The CDR3 DNA reads TGTGCCAGCAGCACCCCCAGTTGGGCGGGAGGGCCAGGAACCGGGGAGCTGTTTTTT.

The CDR3: CASSLVVGYGYTF. The CDR3, as DNA: TGTGCCAGCAGTCTCGTGGTGGGCTATGGCTACACCTTC. The chain employs TRBV28 and TRBJ1-2, with unresolved D. The CDR3 spans 13 residues. Trimming shortened V by 5 bases and J by 4 bases, and 11 bases separated the two germline ends. Germline loops: CDR1 MDHEN, CDR2 SYDVKM.

The gene calls are TRBV20-1 and TRBJ2-7, with D perhaps matching TRBD2 (6 bases). V was trimmed by 5 bases and J by 3 bases, leaving 20 bases between them. CDR3 size: 15 residues. CDR1 is DFQATT and CDR2 is SNEGSKA in the germline V gene (reference sequence). CDR3 in DNA: TGCAGTGCTGGCACGCCTTGGGGGGATCGCTACGAGCAGTACTTC. Translation: CSAGTPWGDRYEQYF.

The chain employs TRBV20-1 and TRBJ2-1; TRBD2 is a possible D gene (5 bases). Trimming cost V 3 bases and J 1 base, with 10 bases left between them. The CDR3 loop spans 14 amino acids. CDR1 and CDR2 (germline): DFQATT, SNEGSKA (reference sequence). The CDR3 DNA sequence: TGCAGTGCTAGCAGTTGGAGGTCCTACAATGAGCAGTTCTTC. Its translation is CSASSWRSYNEQFF.

The chain carries TRBV6-2 or TRBV6-3 and TRBJ2-2; TRBD2 aligns across 8 bases. CDR1 and CDR2 (germline): MNHEY, SVGEGT. J gave up 4 bases and V 6 bases, and 10 bases lay outside the gene matches. The CDR3 has 16 residues. CDR3: CASSSRGGATTGELFF. The CDR3 bases are TGTGCCAGCAGCTCACGGGGGGGAGCGACCACCGGGGAGCTGTTTTTT.

CDR3 amino acids: CSARDPTVYEQYF. As DNA, the CDR3 is TGCAGTGCTAGAGATCCGACAGTCTACGAGCAGTACTTC. The rearrangement joins TRBV20-1 to TRBJ2-7, with D possibly TRBD1 on 5 matching bases. V lost 0 bases, J lost 3 bases, and 9 bases lay in between. The CDR3 runs to 13 residues. Germline-derived CDR1 and CDR2 are DFQATT and SNEGSKA (reference sequence).

The chain couples TRBV2 to TRBJ1-5; D possibly corresponds to TRBD1 (5 bases). The CDR3 is made up of 12 amino acids. Germline values: CDR1 SNHLY, CDR2 FYNNEI. The ends were cut back, 5 bases at V and 6 bases at J, with 8 bases in the middle. Written as DNA, the CDR3 is TGTGCCAGCAGTAGGGGTGTTCAGCCCCAGCATTTT. Residues: CASSRGVQPQHF.

The chain uses TRBV20-1 and TRBJ2-3; D gene unclear. V lost 5 bases to trimming and J lost 1 base, with 4 bases between them. The CDR3 is 11 residues long. The germline gives CDR1 DFQATT, CDR2 SNEGSKA (reference sequence). The CDR3 spells CSAEGTDTQYF. The CDR3 DNA sequence: TGCAGTGCTGAGGGCACAGATACGCAGTATTTT.

This clonotype was counted a few times. The chain is built from TRBV19 and TRBJ2-3; tentative D call: TRBD2 (6 bases). CDR3 size: 16 residues. The germline V gene has CDR1 LNHDA and CDR2 SQIVND (reference sequence). V dropped 5 bases and J dropped 0 bases, with 15 bases sitting between them. Here the CDR3 reads CASSLPLAQSTDTQYF. The CDR3 DNA reads as TGTGCCAGTAGTTTGCCCCTAGCGCAAAGCACAGATACGCAGTATTTT.

V usage is TRBV20-1 and J usage is TRBJ1-1, with 7 positions matching TRBD1. The J segment lost 7 bases and the V segment lost 3 bases, leaving 11 bases of the junction unmatched. This CDR3 contains 14 residues. Germline CDR1 is DFQATT and CDR2 is SNEGSKA (reference sequence). The CDR3 DNA reads TGCAGTGCTAGGTTGACAGGGCCGGAGTTTGAAGCTTTCTTT. This encodes CSARLTGPEFEAFF.

The V gene is TRBV4-1, the J gene TRBJ1-2; 12 positions agree with TRBD1. The CDR3 has 17 amino acids. The trim removed 4 bases at V and 3 bases at J, leaving 9 bases unmatched. Germline values: CDR1 MGHRA, CDR2 YSYEKL. The CDR3 sequence is CASSPGTGGKEHYGYTF. The CDR3 DNA sequence: TGCGCCAGCAGCCCCGGGACAGGGGGCAAAGAGCACTATGGCTACACCTTC.

The chain employs TRBV28 and TRBJ2-5; 14 bases line up with TRBD2. CDR1 is MDHEN, CDR2 SYDVKM, per germline. V trimming: 7 bases; J trimming: 5 bases; junction bases outside the gene matches: 18. The CDR3 contains 19 residues. The CDR3 loop is CASTPTGTSGRGAWETQYF. The DNA of the CDR3 is TGTGCCAGCACCCCCACCGGGACTAGCGGGAGAGGGGCGTGGGAGACCCAGTACTTC.

V gene TRBV7-2 combines with J gene TRBJ2-1; TRBD2 aligns across 13 bases. J gave up 9 bases and V 3 bases, and 11 bases lay outside the gene matches. CDR3 size: 17 residues. The germline CDR1 and CDR2 sequences are SGHTA and FQGNSA. The CDR3 loop is CASSLALAGGPLGEQFF. CDR3 DNA sequence: TGTGCCAGCAGCTTGGCACTAGCGGGAGGGCCGCTAGGTGAGCAGTTCTTC.

The rearrangement joins TRBV20-1 to TRBJ2-3, with TRBD1 matching 7 bases. The CDR3 consists of 16 residues. V shed 4 bases and J 0 bases; nucleotides not matched to a gene: 10. Per germline, CDR1 DFQATT and CDR2 SNEGSKA (reference sequence). The CDR3 loop is CSAKTGQASSTDTQYF. CDR3 DNA sequence: TGCAGTGCTAAGACCGGACAGGCGAGTAGCACAGATACGCAGTATTTT.

The chain combines TRBV21-1 with TRBJ2-7; TRBD1 reflects the table's D call only, with no check against the DNA. TRBV21-1 is assigned pseudogene status. This CDR3 has 16 amino acids. The chain's CDR3 is CASSKVAAGVIGEQYF. The CDR3 DNA reads as TGTGCCAGCAGCAAAGTCGCAGCAGGGGTAATAGGCGAGCAGTACTTC.

This rearrangement joins TRBV28 to TRBJ2-1; TRBD2 is a possible D gene (7 bases). The germline V and J ends were trimmed by 2 bases and 12 bases, with 20 bases remaining between them. Germline loops: CDR1 MDHEN, CDR2 SYDVKM. The CDR3 totals 15 residues. CDR3 sequence: CASSLIARGRGAQFF. The DNA of the CDR3 is TGTGCCAGCAGTTTAATAGCCCGTGGCCGGGGGGCGCAGTTCTTC.

This clonotype was detected only a few times. The chain carries TRBV6-1 and TRBJ2-5; 9 bases line up with TRBD1. The V segment lost 4 bases and the J segment 5 bases; nucleotides outside the gene matches: 5. Germline CDR1 reads MNHNS; CDR2 reads SASEGT. CDR3 length: 14 residues. The CDR3 nucleotides are TGTGCCAGCAGTGCGGGACAGGGAAGGGAGACCCAGTACTTC. Translation: CASSAGQGRETQYF.

The V and J genes are TRBV27 and TRBJ2-7; possibly TRBD2 for D (6 bases). This CDR3 region has 13 residues. With 2 bases removed from V and 5 bases from J, the gap between germline ends came to 10 bases. The germline V gene has CDR1 MNHEY and CDR2 SMNVEV (reference sequence). The CDR3 protein is CASSLRGYHEQYF. The CDR3 nucleotides are TGTGCCAGCAGTTTACGGGGGTATCACGAGCAGTACTTC.

The rearrangement joins TRBV6-5 to TRBJ1-4; D not certain. V lost 0 bases, J lost 8 bases, and 10 bases lay in between. Per germline, CDR1 MNHEY and CDR2 SVGAGI. The length of the CDR3 is 14 residues. This chain's CDR3 is CASSYSVGEEKLFF. CDR3 sequence (DNA): TGTGCCAGCAGTTACTCTGTCGGAGAGGAAAAACTGTTTTTT.

This clonotype has a handful of counts. The V call is TRBV12-3 or TRBV12-4, the J call TRBJ1-5, with D unresolved. This CDR3 is built from 14 residues. Trimming stripped 4 bases from V and 5 bases from J, with 12 bases between. CDR3 region: CASSSLFGDQPQHF. The CDR3 bases are TGTGCCAGCAGTTCCCTCTTTGGTGATCAGCCCCAGCATTTT.

This chain connects TRBV2 to TRBJ1-1; D perhaps matches TRBD1 (6 bases). V was trimmed by 7 bases and J by 7 bases, leaving 16 bases between them. Germline-derived CDR1 and CDR2 are SNHLY and FYNNEI. This CDR3 is built from 13 residues. The chain's CDR3 is CASTTGIVLEAFF. The CDR3 nucleotides are TGTGCCAGCACCACAGGGATTGTTCTTGAAGCTTTCTTT.

The rearrangement uses TRBV30 and TRBJ2-3, with D possibly TRBD2 on 5 matching bases. V lost 8 bases and J 0 bases, leaving 12 bases between the germline ends. CDR3 size: 13 residues. In germline, CDR1 is GTSNPN, CDR2 SVGIG (reference sequence). The CDR3 region is CALRTGSTDTQYF. The CDR3 nucleotides read TGTGCCCTTCGGACGGGGAGCACAGATACGCAGTATTTT.

The chain couples TRBV12-3 or TRBV12-4 to TRBJ1-6, with D tentatively TRBD1 (5 bases). CDR3 length equals 18 residues. Between the trimmed V and J ends, which lost 0 bases and 5 bases, there was a span of 17 bases. The CDR3 nucleotides are TGTGCCAGCAGTTTAGCGCAACGGGGGGTGGTGGATAATTCACCCCTCCACTTT. This sequence encodes CASSLAQRGVVDNSPLHF.

This chain connects TRBV28 to TRBJ1-2; possible D gene TRBD1, 6 bases. CDR1 and CDR2 (germline): MDHEN, SYDVKM. The ends were cut back, 1 base at V and 6 bases at J, with 21 bases in the middle. The CDR3 runs to 17 residues. The CDR3: CASSLSGGAGAKDGYTF. The DNA for the CDR3 is TGTGCCAGCAGTTTATCGGGTGGAGCAGGGGCCAAAGATGGCTACACCTTC.

The rearrangement links TRBV18 to TRBJ2-1; D is unclear. Germline CDR1 reads KGHSH; CDR2 reads LQKENI. This CDR3 is built from 15 residues. The germline V and J ends were trimmed by 1 base and 0 bases, with 7 bases remaining between them. CDR3 loop: CASSPRWSSYNEQFF. Here the CDR3 DNA reads TGTGCCAGCTCACCACGCTGGAGCTCCTACAATGAGCAGTTCTTC.

The gene calls are TRBV27 and TRBJ2-6; D may correspond to TRBD1 or TRBD2 (5 bases each). V was cut by 4 bases and J by 0 bases, with 16 bases left in between. The CDR3 totals 18 residues. Germline loops: CDR1 MNHEY, CDR2 SMNVEV (reference sequence). The CDR3 DNA reads TGTGCCAGCAGTTCAGAGGGGTTCCTGCTCTCTGGGGCCAACGTCCTGACTTTC. Translating gives CASSSEGFLLSGANVLTF.